This is a list of T cell receptor beta chains from one sample in a study of blood T cell repertoires in COVID-19. Here immunoSEQ multiplex PCR was the method, and the copy in TCRdb shows in-frame clones only, minus some. The sample records more than 150,000 clones, approximately 90% being singletons. Sequenced input: peripheral blood. The receptors were sampled from a woman aged 18-35 years who had recovered from COVID-19. The CDR3 runs from the conserved cysteine through the conserved F or W. Fields, in order: D gene, clone size, J gene, V gene, CDR3 protein, CDR3 DNA. The D gene is left open where the match is weak. The listing skips clone size in some rows; elsewhere it reads once, few, many or a size class.

>TRBD2|NA|TRBJ2-3|TRBV10-3
CAIRPGTSVGTDTQYF
TGTGCCATCCGGCCAGGGACTAGCGTGGGCACAGATACGCAGTATTTT
>NA|NA|TRBJ2-3|TRBV24-1
CATSDLKQGDTDTQYF
TGTGCCACCAGTGATTTGAAGCAGGGCGACACAGATACGCAGTATTTT
>TRBD1|NA|TRBJ1-4|TRBV7-2
CASSSNRGLNEKLFF
TGTGCCAGCAGCTCCAACAGGGGCCTTAATGAAAAACTGTTTTTT
>TRBD1|few|TRBJ1-2|TRBV29-1
CSVEPSGTGGNGYTF
TGCAGCGTTGAACCATCCGGGACAGGGGGCAATGGCTACACCTTC
>TRBD1|NA|TRBJ1-5|TRBV19
CASSTTGAGLSNQPQHF
TGTGCCAGTAGTACCACAGGGGCTGGGCTCAGCAATCAGCCCCAGCATTTT
>NA|NA|TRBJ2-1|TRBV6-2/TRBV6-3
CASSYRRAGGNEQFF
TGTGCCAGCAGTTACAGGCGGGCCGGGGGAAATGAGCAGTTCTTC
>TRBD1|NA|TRBJ1-5|TRBV6-5
CASSWGQGGQPQHF
TGTGCCAGCAGTTGGGGACAGGGAGGTCAGCCCCAGCATTTT
>NA|NA|TRBJ2-1|TRBV5-1
CASSLGGGEYNEQFF
TGCGCCAGCAGCTTGGGAGGAGGGGAATACAATGAGCAGTTCTTC
>NA|NA|TRBJ1-5|TRBV7-2
CASSLRGPLNQPQHF
TGTGCCAGCAGCCTCAGGGGCCCCCTAAATCAGCCCCAGCATTTT
>TRBD2|NA|TRBJ2-1|TRBV24-1
CATSQRGAYNEQFF
TGTGCCACCAGTCAGCGGGGGGCCTACAATGAGCAGTTCTTC
>NA|NA|TRBJ1-1|TRBV29-1
CSVLRGTEAFF
TGCAGCGTTCTTCGGGGCACTGAAGCTTTCTTT
>NA|NA|TRBJ1-6|TRBV30
CAWIYHRSSYNSPLHF
TGTGCCTGGATTTACCACCGGAGCTCCTATAATTCACCCCTCCACTTT
>NA|NA|TRBJ1-1|TRBV19
CASRPQRGNTNTEAFF
TGTGCCAGTAGGCCCCAGCGCGGGAACACGAACACTGAAGCTTTCTTT
>NA|NA|TRBJ1-1|TRBV6-2/TRBV6-3
CASSYGGAQDTEAFF
TGTGCCAGCAGTTACGGGGGGGCGCAGGACACTGAAGCTTTCTTT
>TRBD1|NA|TRBJ1-3|TRBV30
CASGGYGNTIYF
TGTGCCTCAGGGGGTTATGGAAACACCATATATTTT
>NA|NA|TRBJ1-2|TRBV28
CASSLGGAQGYGYTF
TGTGCCAGCAGTTTAGGGGGGGCGCAGGGCTATGGCTACACCTTC
>TRBD1|NA|TRBJ2-5|TRBV7-9
CASSFFLDREETQYF
TGTGCCAGCAGCTTTTTCCTCGACAGGGAAGAGACCCAGTACTTC
>NA|NA|TRBJ2-2|TRBV5-8
CASSLMIGTQNTGELFF
TGTGCCAGCAGCTTGATGATTGGGACTCAAAACACCGGGGAGCTGTTTTTT
>NA|NA|TRBJ2-3|TRBV27
CASSLSERRTDTQYF
TGTGCCAGCAGTTTATCGGAGCGGCGCACAGATACGCAGTATTTT
>NA|NA|TRBJ2-1|TRBV6-7
CASRENRDPSYNEQFF
TGTGCCAGCAGGGAGAACAGGGATCCCTCCTACAATGAGCAGTTCTTC
>NA|NA|TRBJ1-5|TRBV19
CASSISFQDGRGRPQHF
TGTGCCAGTAGTATATCCTTCCAGGACGGCCGGGGTAGGCCCCAGCATTTT
>TRBD1|NA|TRBJ2-7|TRBV4-1
CASSHPGQGHYEQYF
TGCGCCAGCAGCCATCCGGGACAGGGGCACTACGAGCAGTACTTC
>TRBD2|once|TRBJ2-1|TRBV5-1
CASSPEALGAGVNEQFF
TGCGCCAGCAGCCCGGAGGCTCTGGGCGCGGGAGTCAATGAGCAGTTCTTC
>TRBD2|NA|TRBJ2-5|TRBV5-1
CASRMTSGVETQYF
TGCGCCAGCAGAATGACTAGCGGGGTAGAGACCCAGTACTTC
>NA|NA|TRBJ1-5|TRBV7-8
CASSPWPQHF
TGTGCCAGCAGCCCGTGGCCCCAGCATTTT
>TRBD1|NA|TRBJ2-7|TRBV7-2
CASKDRGYEQYF
TGTGCCAGCAAGGACAGGGGATACGAGCAGTACTTC
>NA|NA|TRBJ2-7|TRBV7-9
CASSPPDSAPRKSSYEQYF
TGTGCCAGCAGTCCCCCAGACTCGGCCCCGCGGAAGAGCTCCTACGAGCAGTACTTC
>TRBD1|NA|TRBJ1-2|TRBV7-9
CASSILQGNYGYTF
TGTGCCAGCAGCATACTACAGGGGAACTATGGCTACACCTTC